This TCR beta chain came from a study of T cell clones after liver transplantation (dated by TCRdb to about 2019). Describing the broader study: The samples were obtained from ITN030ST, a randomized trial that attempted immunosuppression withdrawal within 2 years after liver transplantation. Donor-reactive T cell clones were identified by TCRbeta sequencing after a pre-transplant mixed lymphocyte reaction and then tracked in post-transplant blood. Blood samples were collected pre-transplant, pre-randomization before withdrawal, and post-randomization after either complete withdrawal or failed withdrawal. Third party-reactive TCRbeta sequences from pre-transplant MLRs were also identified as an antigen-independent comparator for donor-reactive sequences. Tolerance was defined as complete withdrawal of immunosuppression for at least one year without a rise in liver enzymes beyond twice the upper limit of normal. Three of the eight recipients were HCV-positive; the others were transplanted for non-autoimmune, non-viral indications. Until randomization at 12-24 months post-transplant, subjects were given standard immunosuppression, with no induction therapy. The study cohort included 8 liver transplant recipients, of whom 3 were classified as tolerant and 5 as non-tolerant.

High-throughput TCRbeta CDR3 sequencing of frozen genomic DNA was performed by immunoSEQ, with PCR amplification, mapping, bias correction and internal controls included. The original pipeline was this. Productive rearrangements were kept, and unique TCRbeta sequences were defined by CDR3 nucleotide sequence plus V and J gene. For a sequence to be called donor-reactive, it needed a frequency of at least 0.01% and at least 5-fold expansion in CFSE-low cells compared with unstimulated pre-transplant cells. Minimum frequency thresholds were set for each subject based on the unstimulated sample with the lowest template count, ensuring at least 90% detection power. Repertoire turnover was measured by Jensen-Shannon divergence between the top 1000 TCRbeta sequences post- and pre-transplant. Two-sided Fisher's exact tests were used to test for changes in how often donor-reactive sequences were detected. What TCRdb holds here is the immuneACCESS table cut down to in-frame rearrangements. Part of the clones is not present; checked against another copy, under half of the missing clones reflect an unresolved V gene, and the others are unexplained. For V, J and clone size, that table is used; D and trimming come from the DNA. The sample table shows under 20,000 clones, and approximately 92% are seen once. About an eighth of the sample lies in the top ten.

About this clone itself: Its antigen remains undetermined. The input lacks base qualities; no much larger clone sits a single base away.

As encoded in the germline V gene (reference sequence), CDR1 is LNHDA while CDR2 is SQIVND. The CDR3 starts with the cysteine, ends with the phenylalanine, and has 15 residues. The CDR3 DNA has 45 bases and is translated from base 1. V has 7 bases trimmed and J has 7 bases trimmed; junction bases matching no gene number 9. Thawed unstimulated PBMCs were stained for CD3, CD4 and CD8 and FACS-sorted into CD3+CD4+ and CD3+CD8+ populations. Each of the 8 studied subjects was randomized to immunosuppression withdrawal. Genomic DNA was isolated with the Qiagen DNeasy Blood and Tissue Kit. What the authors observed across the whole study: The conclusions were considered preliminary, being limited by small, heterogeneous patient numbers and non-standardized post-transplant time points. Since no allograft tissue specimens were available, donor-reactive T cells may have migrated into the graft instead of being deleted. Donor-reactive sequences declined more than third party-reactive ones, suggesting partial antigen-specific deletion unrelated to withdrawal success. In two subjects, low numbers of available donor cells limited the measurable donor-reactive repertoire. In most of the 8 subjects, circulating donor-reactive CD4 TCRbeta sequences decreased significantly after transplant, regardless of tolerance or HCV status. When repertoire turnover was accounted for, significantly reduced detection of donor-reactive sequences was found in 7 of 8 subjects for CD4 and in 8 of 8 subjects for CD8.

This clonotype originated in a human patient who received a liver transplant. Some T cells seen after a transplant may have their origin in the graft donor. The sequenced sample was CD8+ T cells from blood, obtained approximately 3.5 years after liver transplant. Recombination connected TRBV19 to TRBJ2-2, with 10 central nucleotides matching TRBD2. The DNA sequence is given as TGTGCCAGTACCCAAGCGGGAGGGTTGGGCGGGGAGCTGTTTTTT. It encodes CASTQAGGLGGELFF.